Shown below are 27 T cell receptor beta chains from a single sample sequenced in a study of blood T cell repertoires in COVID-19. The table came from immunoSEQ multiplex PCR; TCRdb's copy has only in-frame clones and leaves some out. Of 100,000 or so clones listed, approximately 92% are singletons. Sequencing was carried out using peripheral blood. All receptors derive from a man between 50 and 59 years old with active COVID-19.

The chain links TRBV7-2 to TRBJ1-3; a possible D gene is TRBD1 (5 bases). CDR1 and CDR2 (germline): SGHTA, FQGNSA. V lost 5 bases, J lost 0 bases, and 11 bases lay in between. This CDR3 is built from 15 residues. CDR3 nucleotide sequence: TGTGCCAGCAGCGTGGACACTCACTCTGGAAACACCATATATTTT. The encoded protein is CASSVDTHSGNTIYF.

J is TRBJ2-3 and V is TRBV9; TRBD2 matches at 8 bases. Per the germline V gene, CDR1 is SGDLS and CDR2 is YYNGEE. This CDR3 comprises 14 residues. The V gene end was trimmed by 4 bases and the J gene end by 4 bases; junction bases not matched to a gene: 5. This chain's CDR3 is CASSPLAGADTQYF. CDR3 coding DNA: TGTGCCAGCAGCCCTCTAGCGGGTGCAGATACGCAGTATTTT.

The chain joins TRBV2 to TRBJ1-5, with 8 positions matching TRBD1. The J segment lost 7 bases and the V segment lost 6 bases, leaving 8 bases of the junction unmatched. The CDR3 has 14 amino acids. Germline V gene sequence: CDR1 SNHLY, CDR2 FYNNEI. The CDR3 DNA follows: TGTGCCAGCAGGGCGATGGACAGGGTCCAGCCCCAGCATTTT. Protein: CASRAMDRVQPQHF.

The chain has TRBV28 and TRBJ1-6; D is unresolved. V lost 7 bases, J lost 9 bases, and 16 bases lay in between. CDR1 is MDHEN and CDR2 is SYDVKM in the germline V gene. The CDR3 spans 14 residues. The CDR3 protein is CASKLSDGFSPLHF. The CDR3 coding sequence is TGTGCCAGCAAATTAAGCGACGGGTTTTCACCCCTCCACTTT.

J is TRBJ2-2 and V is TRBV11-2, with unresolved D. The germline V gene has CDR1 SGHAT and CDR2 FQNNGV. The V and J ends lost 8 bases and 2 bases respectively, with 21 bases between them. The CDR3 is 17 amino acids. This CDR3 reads CASSPSPSRVNTGELFF. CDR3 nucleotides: TGTGCCAGCTCCCCGTCTCCCAGTCGGGTCAACACCGGGGAGCTGTTTTTT.

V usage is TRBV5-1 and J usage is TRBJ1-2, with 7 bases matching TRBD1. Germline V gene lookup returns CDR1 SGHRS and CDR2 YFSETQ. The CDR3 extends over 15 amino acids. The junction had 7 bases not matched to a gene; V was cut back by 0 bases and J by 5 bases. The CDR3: CASSLAGTDHYGYTF. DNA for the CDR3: TGCGCCAGCAGCTTGGCCGGGACAGACCATTATGGCTACACCTTC.

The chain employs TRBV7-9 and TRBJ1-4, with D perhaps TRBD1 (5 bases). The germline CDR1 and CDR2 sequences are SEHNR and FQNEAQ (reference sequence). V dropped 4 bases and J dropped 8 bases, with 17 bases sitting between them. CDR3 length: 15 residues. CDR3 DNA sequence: TGTGCCAGCAGCTCTCAGGGCCCGATGGGGGAAAAACTGTTTTTT. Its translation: CASSSQGPMGEKLFF.

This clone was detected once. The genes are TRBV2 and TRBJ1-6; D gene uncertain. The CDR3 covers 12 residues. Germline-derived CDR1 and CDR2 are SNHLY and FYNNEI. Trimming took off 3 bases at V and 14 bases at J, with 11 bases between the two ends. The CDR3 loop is CASSEQAQALHF. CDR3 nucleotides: TGTGCCAGCAGTGAGCAGGCCCAGGCCCTCCACTTT. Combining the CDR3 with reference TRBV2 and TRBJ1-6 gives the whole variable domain EPEVTQTPSHQVTQMGQEVILRCVPISNHLYFYWYRQILGQKVEFLVSFYNNEISEKSEIFDDQFSVERPDGSNFTLKIRSTKLEDSAMYFCASSEQAQALHFGNGTRLTVT.

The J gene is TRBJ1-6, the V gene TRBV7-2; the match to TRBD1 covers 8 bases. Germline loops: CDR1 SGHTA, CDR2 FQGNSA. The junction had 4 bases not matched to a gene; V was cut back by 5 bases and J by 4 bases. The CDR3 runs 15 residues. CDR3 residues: CASSPGTGYNSPLHF. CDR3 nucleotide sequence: TGTGCCAGCAGCCCCGGGACAGGATATAATTCACCCCTCCACTTT.

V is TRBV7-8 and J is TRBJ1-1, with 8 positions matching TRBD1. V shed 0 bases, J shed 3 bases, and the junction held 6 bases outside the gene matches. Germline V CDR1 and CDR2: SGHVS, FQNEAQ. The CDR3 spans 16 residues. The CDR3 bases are TGTGCCAGCAGCTTAGCCCCGGGACAGGAGTACACTGAAGCTTTCTTT. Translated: CASSLAPGQEYTEAFF.

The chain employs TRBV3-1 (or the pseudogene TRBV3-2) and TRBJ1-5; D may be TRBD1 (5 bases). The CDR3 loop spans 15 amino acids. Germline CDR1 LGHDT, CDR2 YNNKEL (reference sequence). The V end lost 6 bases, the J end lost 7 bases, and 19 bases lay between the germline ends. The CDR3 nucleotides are TGTGCCAGCAGTTCGGACCTTTACTCAGGGCAGCCCCAGCATTTT. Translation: CASSSDLYSGQPQHF.

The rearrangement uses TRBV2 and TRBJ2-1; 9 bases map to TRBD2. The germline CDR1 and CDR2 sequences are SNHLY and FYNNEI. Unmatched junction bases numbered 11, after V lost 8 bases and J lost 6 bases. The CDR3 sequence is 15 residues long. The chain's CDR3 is CASGLSWREGNEQFF. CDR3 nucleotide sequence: TGTGCCAGCGGGCTTAGTTGGCGGGAGGGCAATGAGCAGTTCTTC.

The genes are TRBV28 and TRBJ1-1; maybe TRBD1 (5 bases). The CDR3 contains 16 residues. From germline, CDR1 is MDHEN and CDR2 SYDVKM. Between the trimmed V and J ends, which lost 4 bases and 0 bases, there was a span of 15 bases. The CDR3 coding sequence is TGTGCCAGCAGTTCATTGACAGTTATGATGAACACTGAAGCTTTCTTT. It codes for CASSSLTVMMNTEAFF.

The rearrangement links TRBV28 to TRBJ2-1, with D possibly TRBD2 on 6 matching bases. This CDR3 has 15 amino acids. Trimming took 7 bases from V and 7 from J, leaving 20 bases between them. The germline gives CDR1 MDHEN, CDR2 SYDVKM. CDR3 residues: CASIPGGILANEQFF. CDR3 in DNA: TGTGCCAGCATCCCCGGAGGGATTTTAGCGAATGAGCAGTTCTTC. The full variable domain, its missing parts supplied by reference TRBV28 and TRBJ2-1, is DVKVTQSSRYLVKRTGEKVFLECVQDMDHENMFWYRQDPGLGLRLIYFSYDVKMKEKGDIPEGYSVSREKKERFSLILESASTNQTSMYLCASIPGGILANEQFFGPGTRLTVL.

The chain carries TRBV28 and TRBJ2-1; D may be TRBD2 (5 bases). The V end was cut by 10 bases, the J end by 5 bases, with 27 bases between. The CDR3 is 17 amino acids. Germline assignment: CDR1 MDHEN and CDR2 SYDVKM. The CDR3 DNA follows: TGTGCCACTAATCCAAGGACTTACCTAAGGGTGGACAATGAGCAGTTCTTC. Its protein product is CATNPRTYLRVDNEQFF.

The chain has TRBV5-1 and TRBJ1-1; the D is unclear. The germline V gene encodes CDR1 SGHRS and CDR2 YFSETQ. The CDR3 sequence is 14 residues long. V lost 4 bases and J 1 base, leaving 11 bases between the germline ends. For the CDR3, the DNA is TGCGCCAGCAGCCTCCGCACCGGGAACACTGAAGCTTTCTTT. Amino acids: CASSLRTGNTEAFF.

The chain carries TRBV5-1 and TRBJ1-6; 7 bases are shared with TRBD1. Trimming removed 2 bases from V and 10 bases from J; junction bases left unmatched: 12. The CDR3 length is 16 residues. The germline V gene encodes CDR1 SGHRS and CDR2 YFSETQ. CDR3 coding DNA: TGCGCCAGCAGCTTAACAGGGGACGCCGTCCAATCACCCCTCCACTTT. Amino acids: CASSLTGDAVQSPLHF.

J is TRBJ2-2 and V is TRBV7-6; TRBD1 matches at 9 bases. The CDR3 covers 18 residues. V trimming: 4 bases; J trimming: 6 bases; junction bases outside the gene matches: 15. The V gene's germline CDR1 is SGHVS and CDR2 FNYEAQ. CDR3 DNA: TGTGCCAGCAGCTACGTCCCCCCGGGACAGGGCCGACCCGGGGAGCTGTTTTTT. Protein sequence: CASSYVPPGQGRPGELFF.

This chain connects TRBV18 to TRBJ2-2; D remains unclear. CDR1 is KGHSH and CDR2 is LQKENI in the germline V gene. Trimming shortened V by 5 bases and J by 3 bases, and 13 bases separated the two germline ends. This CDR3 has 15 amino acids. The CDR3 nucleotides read TGTGCCAGCTCAAAGGTCAGTCAGGACACCGGGGAGCTGTTTTTT. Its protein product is CASSKVSQDTGELFF.

The CDR3 is CASTGAEPGLYEQYF. The CDR3, as DNA: TGCGCCAGCACCGGAGCGGAGCCCGGGTTGTACGAGCAGTACTTC. This chain connects TRBV10-1 to TRBJ2-7, with D possibly TRBD2 on 5 matching bases. Germline V gene data show CDR1 as WNHNN and CDR2 as SYGVQD (reference sequence). The ends were cut back, 7 bases at V and 4 bases at J, with 20 bases in the middle. This CDR3 comprises 15 residues.

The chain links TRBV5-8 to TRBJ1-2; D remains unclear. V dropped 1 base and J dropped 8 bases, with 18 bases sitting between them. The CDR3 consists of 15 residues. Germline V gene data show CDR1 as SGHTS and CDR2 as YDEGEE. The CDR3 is CASSLSQIPPSGYTF. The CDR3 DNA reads TGTGCCAGCAGCTTGTCCCAGATACCTCCGTCGGGCTACACCTTC.

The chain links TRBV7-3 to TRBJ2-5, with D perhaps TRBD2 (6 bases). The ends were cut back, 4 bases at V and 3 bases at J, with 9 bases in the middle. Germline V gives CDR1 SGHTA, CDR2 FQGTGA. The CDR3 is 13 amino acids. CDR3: CASSSREKETQYF. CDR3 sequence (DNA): TGTGCCAGCAGCTCTCGGGAGAAAGAGACCCAGTACTTC.

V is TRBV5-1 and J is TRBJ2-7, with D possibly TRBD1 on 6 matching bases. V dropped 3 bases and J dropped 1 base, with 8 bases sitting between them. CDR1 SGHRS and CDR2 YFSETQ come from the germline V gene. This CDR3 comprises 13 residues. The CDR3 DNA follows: TGCGCCAGCAGCTGGGACAAATCCTACGAGCAGTACTTC. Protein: CASSWDKSYEQYF.

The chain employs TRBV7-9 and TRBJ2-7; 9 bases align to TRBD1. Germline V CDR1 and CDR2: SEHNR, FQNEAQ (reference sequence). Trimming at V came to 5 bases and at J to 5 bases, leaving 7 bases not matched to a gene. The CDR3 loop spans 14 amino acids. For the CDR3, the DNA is TGTGCCAGCAGCATTCCGGGACAGGGCGACGAGCAGTACTTC. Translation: CASSIPGQGDEQYF. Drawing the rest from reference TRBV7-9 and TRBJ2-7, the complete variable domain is DTGVSQNPRHKITKRGQNVTFRCDPISEHNRLYWYRQTLGQGPEFLTYFQNEAQLEKSRLLSDRFSAERPKGSFSTLEIQRTEQGDSAMYLCASSIPGQGDEQYFGPGTRLTVT.

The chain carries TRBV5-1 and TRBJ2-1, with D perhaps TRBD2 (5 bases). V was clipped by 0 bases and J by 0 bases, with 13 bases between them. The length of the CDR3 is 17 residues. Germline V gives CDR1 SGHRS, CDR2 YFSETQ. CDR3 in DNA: TGCGCCAGCAGCTTGGTCCGTTCGGGGAGCTCCTACAATGAGCAGTTCTTC. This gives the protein CASSLVRSGSSYNEQFF.

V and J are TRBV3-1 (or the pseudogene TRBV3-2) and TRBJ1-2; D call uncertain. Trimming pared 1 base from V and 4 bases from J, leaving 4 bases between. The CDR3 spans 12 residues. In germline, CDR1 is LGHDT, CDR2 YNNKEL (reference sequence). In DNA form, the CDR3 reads TGTGCCAGCAGCCAAGCCTTCTATGGCTACACCTTC. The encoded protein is CASSQAFYGYTF.

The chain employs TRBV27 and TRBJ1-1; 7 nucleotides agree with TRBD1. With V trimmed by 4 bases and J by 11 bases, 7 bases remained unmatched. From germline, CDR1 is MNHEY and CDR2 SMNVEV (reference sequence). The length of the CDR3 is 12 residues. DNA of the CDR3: TGTGCCAGCAGTTCCCTGGACAGGTCGGCTTTCTTT. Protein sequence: CASSSLDRSAFF.